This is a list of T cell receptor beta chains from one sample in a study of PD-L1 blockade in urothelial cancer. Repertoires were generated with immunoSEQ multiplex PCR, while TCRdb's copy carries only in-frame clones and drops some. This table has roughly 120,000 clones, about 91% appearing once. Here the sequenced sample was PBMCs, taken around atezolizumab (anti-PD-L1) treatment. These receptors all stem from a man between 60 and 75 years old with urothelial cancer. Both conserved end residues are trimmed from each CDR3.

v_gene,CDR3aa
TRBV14,ASSRQGDGEKLF
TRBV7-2,ASSLGGVYGYT
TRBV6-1,ASSEGQTRGYT
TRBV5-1,ASSLVRDRQNSPLH
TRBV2,ASSRLRQGDGYT
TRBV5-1,ASSLQGSVGLSYNEQF
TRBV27,ASSLYDRFSTDTQY
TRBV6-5,ASSPQGLGGNTIY
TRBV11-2,ASSQLRGGTGTDTQY
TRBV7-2,ASSLQGHQPQH
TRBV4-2,ASSQDRETQY
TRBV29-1,SVDGQAFNEQF
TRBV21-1,ASSKRDYRNRSYNEQF
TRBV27,ASSPSQGHSGNTIY
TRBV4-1,ASSHIQGNTEAF
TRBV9,ASSAGTSDYNEQF
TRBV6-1,ASITGQGAYNEQF
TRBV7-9,ASSRTVSNTGELF
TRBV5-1,ASSFWGGGGPTTDTQY
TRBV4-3,ASSQETAGELF
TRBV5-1,ASSASTGTIIEQF
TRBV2,ASAYAEVQY
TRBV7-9,ASSEGLRVQETQY
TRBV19,ASSRDRGQQPQH
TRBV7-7,ASSQGLSTGELF
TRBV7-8,ASSLAGSNTDTQY
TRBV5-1,ASSLTGYNEQF
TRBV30,AWSPDRDEVQPQH
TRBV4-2,ASSQDATSGGETQY
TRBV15,ATAVGRTSDHNEQF
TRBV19,ASSTGPGGTQY
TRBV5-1,ASSFGGSGTINEQF
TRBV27,ASSPSGQYYEQY
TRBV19,ASSPRQGNSNQPQH
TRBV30,AWSVNRGWNSNQPQH
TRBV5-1,ASRRTGTGGFGELF
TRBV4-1,ASSQTPGRKDYGYT
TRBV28,ASSLGRGTGGVGTQY
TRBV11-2,ASSAASGRFNNEQF
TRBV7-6,ASSPFASGRGRSEETQY
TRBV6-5,ASSFPGLGNEKLF
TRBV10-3,AIRRDIYTGELF
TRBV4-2,ASSHSGTGRNEQF
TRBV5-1,ASSIGHGTEAF
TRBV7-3,ASSLETRDYQPQH
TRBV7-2,ASSSLSGDTQY
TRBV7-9,ASSLSLAGAINEQF
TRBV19,ASSARRTGDGANVLT
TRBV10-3,AISDAGAQETQY
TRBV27,ASSFAQGALANYGYT
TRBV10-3,AISQTGDLSYNEQF
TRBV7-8,ASSLIGVADTQY
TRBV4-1,ASSQFLLAGASSYNEQF
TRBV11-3,ASSLVPSAGNEQF